This T cell receptor beta chain was documented in a study of beta chain features in type 1 diabetes (dated by TCRdb to the late 2010s). In terms of the full investigation: Mean age, gender distribution, total cell number and subset yield did not differ between patients and healthy donors. Across all samples, almost 110 million sorted cells were examined, and cell number per subset correlated strongly with RNA yield. In the study, recently diagnosed type 1 diabetes patients and matched healthy donors were compared on the TCRB repertoires of their sorted circulating CD4+ T cell subsets. Regulatory and stem cell-like memory subsets were obtained from only 8 patients and about eight healthy donors, while naive and central memory subsets were obtained from all 28 donors. Findings and caveats that apply to the study as a whole: Because small numbers of individuals were included in the HLA sub-analyses, any influence of HLA type on TCRB rearrangement was left unresolved. Because cDNA was sequenced instead of genomic DNA, activated cells with high expression could be over-represented, although the groups did not differ in activation or CD3 levels. Shorter templates might be favored by PCR, yet because patient and control samples were amplified and corrected together, any such skew would affect both groups equally. Patients with type 1 diabetes made fewer insertions and deleted more nucleotides at VDJ recombination sites, implying thymic rearrangement abnormalities. Naive, central memory and regulatory TCRB repertoires appeared to be more alike among patients than among healthy donors. In all four CD4+ subsets, TCRB CDR3 length was moderately but significantly shorter in type 1 diabetes patients.

Germline trimming amounts to 4 bases on V and 10 bases on J, with 5 as the count of junction bases outside the gene matches. From cysteine to phenylalanine, the CDR3 is 12 amino acids long. Only CDR3 DNA is held: 36 bases, read in frame from base 1. CDR1 MNHNS and CDR2 SASEGT were looked up in the germline V gene. All of the isolated RNA was reverse transcribed with the High Capacity cDNA Reverse Transcription Kit, so expressed TCRB transcripts were sequenced. Deep immunoSEQ sequencing was applied to naive, central memory and regulatory T cell samples, giving an average of roughly 3.3 million total reads per sample. After sorted cells were lysed in RLT buffer, RNA was extracted with DNase-treated RNeasy Micro or Mini kits, with the choice depending on cell number. Each cell subset was processed on its own to prevent cross-contamination, while patient and healthy donor samples were processed together. TCRB sequences were amplified from cDNA with the immunoSEQ multiplex PCR, producing 87-bp fragments spanning the CDR3 region. The amplicons were sequenced using the Illumina HiSeq platform. Per the authors' processing: Synthetic template baselines were used to correct PCR bias computationally, reads within Hamming distance 2 were collapsed together, and singletons that could not be merged were discarded. By aligning reads against IMGT, V, D and J genes, CDR3 length, and insertions or deletions at six rearrangement sites were assigned. Within each subset, clonotype counts were normalized to the number of sorted cells before true diversity and Gini coefficients were calculated with the tcR R package. The overlap coefficient, calculated on TCRB nucleotide sequences, was used to quantify repertoire sharing. Out-of-frame TCRB sequences from naive cells were analyzed as a proxy for the pre-selection repertoire. The clones in this table, taken by TCRdb from immuneACCESS, are in-frame only. Not every clone is retained; where verified, under half of the shortfall comes from an unresolved V gene, and the cause of the rest is unknown. Clonal size and the V and J genes are those of that table, whereas D and trimming came from the DNA. In this sample the table shows under 250,000 clones, roughly an eighth of which occur a single time. The top ten constitute roughly 0.024% of the sample.

This clone was counted a few times. Its recognized antigen is unknown. No much larger clone is present one base from it, and per-base qualities are unavailable. From each donor, a single peripheral blood sample of around 120 mL on average was drawn into heparinised tubes. Using a panel that included CD45RO, CCR7, CD25, CD127, CD95 and CD27, naive, central memory, regulatory and stem cell-like memory CD4+ T cells were sorted on a BD FACSAria II. A purity above 98% was achieved for all sorted populations. PBMCs were separated immediately by Lymphoprep density gradient centrifugation and were stained directly, without being cultured. To minimize batch effects, samples were stained and sorted in pairs, one healthy donor with one patient per experiment.

This sequence was found in a woman aged 40 to 49 in good health. The chain is assembled from TRBV6-1 and TRBJ2-5, and 8 bases in between align with TRBD2. Sequenced: naive CD4+ T cells from blood. The cell subset or site label of this sample denotes: true naive CD4+ T cells. The CDR3 here reads CASSGIAGIQYF. Read as DNA, the sequence is TGTGCCAGCAGTGGGATAGCGGGGATCCAGTACTTC.